The 13 T cell receptor beta chains below all came from one sample that was sequenced in a study of T cell responses to AZD1222 COVID-19 vaccine. Clones were read by immunoSEQ multiplex PCR, and TCRdb kept only the in-frame ones, dropping some. This table holds around 130,000 clones, 75% to 95% found once. The specimen was peripheral blood, collected 28 days after the second dose of the MenACWY control vaccine. The receptors derive from an adult who received the MenACWY meningococcal vaccine as a control.

The gene calls are TRBV25-1 and TRBJ2-3; 11 nucleotides line up with TRBD2. The CDR3 extends over 16 amino acids. V was pared by 3 bases and J by 1 base, with 3 bases of the junction left unmatched. Germline CDR1 and CDR2: MGHDK and SYGVNS. CDR3 residues: CASSDGTSGRTDTQYF. The CDR3 DNA reads as TGTGCCAGCAGTGATGGGACTAGCGGTCGCACAGATACGCAGTATTTT. Full variable domain (missing parts from reference TRBV25-1 and TRBJ2-3): EADIYQTPRYLVIGTGKKITLECSQTMGHDKMYWYQQDPGMELHLIHYSYGVNSTEKGDLSSESTVSRIRTEHFPLTLESARPSHTSQYLCASSDGTSGRTDTQYFGPGTRLTVL.

This clone was detected once. The J gene is TRBJ2-2, the V gene TRBV7-9; no clear D. CDR1 SEHNR and CDR2 FQNEAQ come from the germline V gene (reference sequence). Trimming pared 5 bases from V and 0 bases from J, leaving 13 bases between. CDR3 length equals 16 residues. DNA of the CDR3: TGTGCCAGCAGCACACTACATGGGGCGAACACCGGGGAGCTGTTTTTT. This encodes CASSTLHGANTGELFF.

The chain employs TRBV5-4 and TRBJ2-5; D possibly corresponds to TRBD2 (6 bases). The germline gives CDR1 SGHNT, CDR2 YYREEE (reference sequence). The CDR3 contains 14 residues. Trimming took off 3 bases at V and 4 bases at J, with 13 bases between the two ends. CDR3 bases: TGTGCCAGCAGCTATGGGAGGACGCGAGAGACCCAGTACTTC. Protein product: CASSYGRTRETQYF.

The chain joins TRBV9 to TRBJ2-2; 10 nucleotides agree with TRBD2. The CDR3 consists of 17 residues. V lost 7 bases, J lost 4 bases, and 13 bases stayed unmatched. Germline assignment: CDR1 SGDLS and CDR2 YYNGEE. CDR3 nucleotide sequence: TGTGCCAGCTCCCCTCCCCAGCGGGGGGGGTCCACCGGGGAGCTGTTTTTT. Protein: CASSPPQRGGSTGELFF.

As concerns this clone: The sample carries other DNA sequences with the same CDR3. The V and J genes are TRBV6-5 and TRBJ1-2; no definite D call. This CDR3 spans 13 amino acids. CDR1 is MNHEY and CDR2 is SVGAGI in the germline V gene. Trimming stripped 3 bases from V and 7 bases from J, with 12 bases between. CDR3 sequence (DNA): TGTGCCAGCAGTTATGCCGGAGCAGGTGGCTACACCTTC. It codes for CASSYAGAGGYTF.

V is TRBV12-1 and J is TRBJ2-5; the DNA was not used to check the table's D call, TRBD1. TRBV12-1 is a listed pseudogene. This CDR3 spans 13 amino acids. The DNA of the CDR3 is TGTGCCAGCAGGGCAATTTCACAAGAGACCCAGTACTTC. It yields the protein CASRAISQETQYF.

Turning to this clone: Other nucleotide sequences in the sample specify the same CDR3. The rearrangement links TRBV20-1 to TRBJ2-7, with D possibly TRBD1 on 5 matching bases. Trimming pared 7 bases from V and 3 bases from J, leaving 10 bases between. The CDR3 loop spans 11 amino acids. Per germline, CDR1 DFQATT and CDR2 SNEGSKA (reference sequence). CDR3 amino acids: CSVGERYEQYF. DNA of the CDR3: TGCAGTGTAGGGGAACGCTACGAGCAGTACTTC.

The V call is TRBV7-8, the J call TRBJ1-3; the D gene is possibly TRBD1 (5 bases). V lost 4 bases and J lost 0, with 13 bases in between. CDR1 is SGHVS, CDR2 FQNEAQ, per germline. CDR3 length: 16 amino acids. CDR3 protein: CASSSDRTSSGNTIYF. The CDR3 coding sequence is TGTGCCAGCAGCTCTGACAGAACGAGCTCTGGAAACACCATATATTTT.

V and J are TRBV19 and TRBJ2-3, with D unclear. V shed 3 bases and J shed 4 bases, with 11 bases lying between them. This CDR3 is built from 14 residues. Germline V gene lookup returns CDR1 LNHDA and CDR2 SQIVND (reference sequence). CDR3 in DNA: TGTGCCAGTAGTATGGGTGGGATCGCAGATACGCAGTATTTT. As protein: CASSMGGIADTQYF.

This chain connects TRBV7-9 to TRBJ1-6; 8 bases fit TRBD1. Losses at the gene ends were 1 base for V and 7 bases for J; bases not matched to a gene: 6. This CDR3 comprises 16 residues. From germline, CDR1 is SEHNR and CDR2 FQNEAQ (reference sequence). The CDR3 loop is CASSLGGDRPNSPLHF. The CDR3 region has the DNA TGTGCCAGCAGCTTAGGGGGGGACAGGCCAAATTCACCCCTCCACTTT.

J is TRBJ2-5 and V is TRBV29-1; weak D call: TRBD1 (6 bases). The CDR3 sequence is 12 residues long. Germline CDR1 and CDR2: SQVTM and ANQGSEA. Trimming took off 7 bases at V and 1 base at J, with 10 bases between the two ends. CDR3 nucleotides: TGCAGCGCCGAAGGGGGCCAAGAGACCCAGTACTTC. Translating gives CSAEGGQETQYF.

V gene TRBV6-5 combines with J gene TRBJ1-2, with D perhaps TRBD1 (5 bases). The CDR3 is made up of 14 amino acids. CDR1 and CDR2 from the germline V gene are MNHEY and SVGAGI. The V and J ends lost 0 bases and 3 bases respectively, with 8 bases between them. This CDR3 is CASSYSGVDYGYTF. For the CDR3, the DNA is TGTGCCAGCAGTTACTCAGGGGTTGACTATGGCTACACCTTC.

This rearrangement joins TRBV28 to TRBJ1-2, with TRBD1 matching 9 bases. Germline V lookup: CDR1 MDHEN, CDR2 SYDVKM. This CDR3 region has 14 residues. With V trimmed by 5 bases and J by 4 bases, 5 bases remained unmatched. CDR3 DNA: TGTGCCAGCAGTCAACAGGGGGCTGGCTATGGCTACACCTTC. Translating gives CASSQQGAGYGYTF.